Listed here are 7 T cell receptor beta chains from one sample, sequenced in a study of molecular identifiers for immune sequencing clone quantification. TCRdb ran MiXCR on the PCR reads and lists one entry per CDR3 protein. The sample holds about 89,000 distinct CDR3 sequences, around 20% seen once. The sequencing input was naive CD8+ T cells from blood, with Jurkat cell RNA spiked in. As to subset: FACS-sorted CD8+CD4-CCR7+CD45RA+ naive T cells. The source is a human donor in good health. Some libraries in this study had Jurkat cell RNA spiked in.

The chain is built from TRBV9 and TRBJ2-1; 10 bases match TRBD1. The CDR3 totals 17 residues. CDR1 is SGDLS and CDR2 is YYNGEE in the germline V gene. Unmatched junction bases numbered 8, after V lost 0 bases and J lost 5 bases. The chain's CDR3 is CASSVEGTGAGDNEQFF. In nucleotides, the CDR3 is TGTGCCAGCAGCGTAGAGGGGACAGGGGCCGGGGACAATGAGCAGTTCTTC.

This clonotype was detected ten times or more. CDR3 protein: CASRARDSNEQYF. The CDR3 region has the DNA TGTGCCAGCAGAGCCCGGGACAGCAACGAGCAGTACTTC. This rearrangement joins TRBV6-5 to TRBJ2-7, with 7 bases identical to TRBD1. In germline, CDR1 is MNHEY, CDR2 SVGAGI. The ends lost 6 bases at V and 5 bases at J; junction bases unmatched: 7. This CDR3 has 13 residues.

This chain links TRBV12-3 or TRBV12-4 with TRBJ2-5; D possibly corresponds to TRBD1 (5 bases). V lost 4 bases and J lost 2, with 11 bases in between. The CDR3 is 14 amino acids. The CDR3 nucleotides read TGTGCCAGCAGTTCCCCAGGGTGGCAAGAGACCCAGTACTTC. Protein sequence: CASSSPGWQETQYF.

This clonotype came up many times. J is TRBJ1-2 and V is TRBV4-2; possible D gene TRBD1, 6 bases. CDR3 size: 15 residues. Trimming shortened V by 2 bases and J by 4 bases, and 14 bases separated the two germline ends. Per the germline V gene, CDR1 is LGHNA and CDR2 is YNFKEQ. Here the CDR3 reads CASSQPGGGLYGYTF. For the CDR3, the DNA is TGTGCCAGCAGCCAACCCGGAGGGGGTCTCTATGGCTACACCTTC.

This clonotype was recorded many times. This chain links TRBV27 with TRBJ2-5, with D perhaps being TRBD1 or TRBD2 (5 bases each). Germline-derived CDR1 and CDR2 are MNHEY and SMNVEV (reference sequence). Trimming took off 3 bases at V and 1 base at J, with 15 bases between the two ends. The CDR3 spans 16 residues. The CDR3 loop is CASSLGVGGSQETQYF. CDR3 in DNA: TGTGCCAGCAGTTTGGGGGTAGGTGGGTCCCAAGAGACCCAGTACTTC.

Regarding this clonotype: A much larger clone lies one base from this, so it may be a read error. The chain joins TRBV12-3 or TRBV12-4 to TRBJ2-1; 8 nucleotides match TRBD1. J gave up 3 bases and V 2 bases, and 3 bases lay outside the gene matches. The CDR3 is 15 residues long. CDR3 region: CASSLRDRFYNEQFF. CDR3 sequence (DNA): TGTGCCAGCAGTTTAAGGGACAGGTTCTACAATGAGCAGTTCTTC.

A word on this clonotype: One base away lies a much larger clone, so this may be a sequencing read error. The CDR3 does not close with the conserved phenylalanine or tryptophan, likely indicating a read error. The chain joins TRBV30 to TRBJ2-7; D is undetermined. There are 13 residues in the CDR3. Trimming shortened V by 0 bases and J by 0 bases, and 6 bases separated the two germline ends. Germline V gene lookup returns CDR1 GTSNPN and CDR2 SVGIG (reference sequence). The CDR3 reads CAWSVGFSYEQYS. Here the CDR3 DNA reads TGTGCCTGGAGTGTGGGGTTCTCCTACGAGCAGTACTCC.